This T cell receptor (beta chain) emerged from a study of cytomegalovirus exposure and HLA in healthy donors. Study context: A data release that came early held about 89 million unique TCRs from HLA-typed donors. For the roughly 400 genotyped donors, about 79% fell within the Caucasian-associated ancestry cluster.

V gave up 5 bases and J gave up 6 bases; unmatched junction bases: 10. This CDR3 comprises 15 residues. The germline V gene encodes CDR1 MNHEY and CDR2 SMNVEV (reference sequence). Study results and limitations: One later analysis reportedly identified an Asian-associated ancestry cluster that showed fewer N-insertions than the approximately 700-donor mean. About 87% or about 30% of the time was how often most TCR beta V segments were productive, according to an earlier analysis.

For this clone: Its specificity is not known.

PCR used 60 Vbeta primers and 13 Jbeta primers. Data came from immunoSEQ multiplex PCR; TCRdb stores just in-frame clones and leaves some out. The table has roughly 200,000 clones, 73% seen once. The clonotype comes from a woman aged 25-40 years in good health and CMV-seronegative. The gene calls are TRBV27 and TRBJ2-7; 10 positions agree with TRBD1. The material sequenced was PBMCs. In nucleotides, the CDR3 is TGTGCCAGCAGTGACCGGGACAGGGGAGCACGCGAGCAGTACTTC. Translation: CASSDRDRGAREQYF.